The 25 T cell receptor beta chains reported below all come from one sample, sequenced in a study of beta chain features in type 1 diabetes. Reverse transcribing all isolated RNA meant expressed TCRB transcripts were sequenced. Produced via immunoSEQ multiplex PCR; TCRdb's table is partial and in-frame only. Among approximately 400,000 clones listed, around 16% were seen once. The sample taken for sequencing was naive CD4+ T cells from blood. These TCRs come from a woman younger than 35 in good health.

This clone has just a few counts. As DNA, the CDR3 is TGTGCCAGCAGCACGGGACAGGGGAACAATGAGCAGTTCTTC. Translated, it gives CASSTGQGNNEQFF. The chain couples TRBV7-9 to TRBJ2-1; TRBD1 agrees at 10 bases. Trimming removed 5 bases from V and 5 bases from J; junction bases left unmatched: 3. Germline-derived CDR1 and CDR2 are SEHNR and FQNEAQ (reference sequence). The CDR3 covers 14 residues.

On this clone itself: Other DNA sequences of this sample code for an identical CDR3. This sequence joins TRBV28 and TRBJ2-5, with 7 bases lining up with TRBD1. CDR1 is MDHEN, CDR2 SYDVKM, per germline. The CDR3 spans 13 residues. Trimming at V came to 5 bases and at J to 5 bases, leaving 5 bases not matched to a gene. Here the CDR3 DNA reads TGTGCCAGCAGTAGACAGGGTGGCGAGACCCAGTACTTC. It is translated as CASSRQGGETQYF. The full variable domain, in which reference TRBV28 and TRBJ2-5 provide the parts outside the CDR3, is DVKVTQSSRYLVKRTGEKVFLECVQDMDHENMFWYRQDPGLGLRLIYFSYDVKMKEKGDIPEGYSVSREKKERFSLILESASTNQTSMYLCASSRQGGETQYFGPGTRLLVL.

This clone was observed a few times. The chain has TRBV2 and TRBJ2-7; no definite D call. V was shortened by 1 base and J by 2 bases, with 6 bases between the two germline ends. This CDR3 region has 13 residues. CDR1 SNHLY and CDR2 FYNNEI come from the germline V gene. The CDR3 is CASSEELTYEQYF. CDR3 in DNA: TGTGCCAGCAGTGAAGAGCTCACCTACGAGCAGTACTTC.

The table lists this clone with a few counts. The chain employs TRBV18 and TRBJ2-7, with 7 bases matching TRBD1. This CDR3 has 18 amino acids. V was pared by 1 base and J by 1 base, with 13 bases of the junction left unmatched. Germline V gives CDR1 KGHSH, CDR2 LQKENI. CDR3 nucleotides: TGTGCCAGCTCACCACGTGGTAGCGACAGGGCACTATCCTACGAGCAGTACTTC. Its translation: CASSPRGSDRALSYEQYF.

This clone was recorded only once. V and J are TRBV18 and TRBJ1-4; a possible D gene is TRBD1 (6 bases). Germline CDR1 is KGHSH and CDR2 is LQKENI. V shed 1 base and J shed 6 bases, with 12 bases lying between them. The CDR3 covers 15 residues. The CDR3 DNA is TGTGCCAGCTCACCACAAGGACAGCGCCATGAAAAACTGTTTTTT. This codes for CASSPQGQRHEKLFF. The full variable domain, rest sourced from reference TRBV18 and TRBJ1-4, is NAGVMQNPRHLVRRRGQEARLRCSPMKGHSHVYWYRQLPEEGLKFMVYLQKENIIDESGMPKERFSAEFPKEGPSILRIQQVVRGDSAAYFCASSPQGQRHEKLFFGSGTQLSVL.

V usage is TRBV28 and J usage is TRBJ1-5, with TRBD1 as a possible D gene (5 bases). V was pared by 4 bases and J by 11 bases, with 15 bases between. The CDR3 spans 13 residues. CDR1 is MDHEN, CDR2 SYDVKM, per germline. The CDR3 DNA reads TGTGCCAGCAGTTGGGGGGGTTTAGATTCCCAGCATTTT. Protein product: CASSWGGLDSQHF. The complete variable domain, with remaining parts taken from reference TRBV28 and TRBJ1-5, reads DVKVTQSSRYLVKRTGEKVFLECVQDMDHENMFWYRQDPGLGLRLIYFSYDVKMKEKGDIPEGYSVSREKKERFSLILESASTNQTSMYLCASSWGGLDSQHFGDGTRLSIL.

V gene TRBV21-1 combines with J gene TRBJ2-1; the table's D call, TRBD2, has no DNA check behind it. TRBV21-1 is marked as a pseudogene. The CDR3 has 15 amino acids. CDR3 amino acids: CASIRTSGYYNEQFF. Written as DNA, the CDR3 is TGTGCCAGCATCAGGACTAGCGGCTATTACAATGAGCAGTTCTTC.

The J gene is TRBJ1-1, the V gene TRBV5-1; D unresolved. The CDR3 runs to 15 residues. Germline V lookup: CDR1 SGHRS, CDR2 YFSETQ. Trimming took off 5 bases at V and 0 bases at J, with 14 bases between the two ends. The CDR3 sequence: CASRFQDIMNTEAFF. Written as DNA, the CDR3 is TGCGCCAGCAGGTTTCAGGATATCATGAACACTGAAGCTTTCTTT. Combining the CDR3 with reference TRBV5-1 and TRBJ1-1 gives the whole variable domain KAGVTQTPRYLIKTRGQQVTLSCSPISGHRSVSWYQQTPGQGLQFLFEYFSETQRNKGNFPGRFSGRQFSNSRSEMNVSTLELGDSALYLCASRFQDIMNTEAFFGQGTRLTVV.

This chain links TRBV9 with TRBJ2-7; D is possibly TRBD2 (5 bases). Germline V gene data show CDR1 as SGDLS and CDR2 as YYNGEE. This CDR3 comprises 13 residues. The germline V and J ends were trimmed by 0 bases and 4 bases, with 8 bases remaining between them. In nucleotides, the CDR3 is TGTGCCAGCAGCGTAGGGGGAGATTACGAGCAGTACTTC. Translating gives CASSVGGDYEQYF. Full variable domain (missing parts from reference TRBV9 and TRBJ2-7): DSGVTQTPKHLITATGQRVTLRCSPRSGDLSVYWYQQSLDQGLQFLIQYYNGEERAKGNILERFSAQQFPDLHSELNLSSLELGDSALYFCASSVGGDYEQYFGPGTRLTVT.

The CDR3 here is CASSRGQGGFYEQYF. DNA for the CDR3: TGTGCCAGCAGCAGGGGACAGGGAGGATTTTACGAGCAGTACTTC. J is TRBJ2-7 and V is TRBV5-6; 9 bases map to TRBD1. V trimming: 4 bases; J trimming: 4 bases; junction bases outside the gene matches: 9. CDR1 SGHDT and CDR2 YYEEEE come from the germline V gene. The CDR3 loop spans 15 amino acids. Looking up the rest from reference TRBV5-6 and TRBJ2-7 gives the full variable domain: DAGVTQSPTHLIKTRGQQVTLRCSPKSGHDTVSWYQQALGQGPQFIFQYYEEEERQRGNFPDRFSGHQFPNYSSELNVNALLLGDSALYLCASSRGQGGFYEQYFGPGTRLTVT.

The chain carries TRBV4-2 and TRBJ2-1, with TRBD2 as a possible D gene (6 bases). The germline CDR1 and CDR2 sequences are LGHNA and YNFKEQ. The CDR3 extends over 16 amino acids. Deletions cut 0 bases from V and 9 bases from J, with 18 bases between. The CDR3 reads CASSQDMASAKGEQFF. Written as DNA, the CDR3 is TGTGCCAGCAGCCAAGATATGGCTAGCGCCAAGGGTGAGCAGTTCTTC.

The chain combines TRBV5-1 with TRBJ2-7; 7 positions match TRBD1. The CDR3 extends over 16 amino acids. CDR1 and CDR2 (germline): SGHRS, YFSETQ. The trim removed 5 bases at V and 0 bases at J, leaving 11 bases unmatched. The CDR3 coding sequence is TGCGCCAGCAGACCCGGGACAGCATCTTTCTCCTACGAGCAGTACTTC. Translating it yields CASRPGTASFSYEQYF.

CDR3 nucleotides: TGTGCCTGGAGTTCCAGGACAGGTCGGTGGGGAAACACTGAAGCTTTCTTT. Encoded protein: CAWSSRTGRWGNTEAFF. This chain links TRBV30 with TRBJ1-1, with TRBD1 matching 7 bases. Germline-derived CDR1 and CDR2 are GTSNPN and SVGIG (reference sequence). V shed 2 bases and J 2 bases; nucleotides not matched to a gene: 14. There are 17 residues in the CDR3.

This clone was picked up a small number of times. The chain employs TRBV5-1 and TRBJ2-7, with D tentatively TRBD1 (6 bases). CDR1 and CDR2 from the germline V gene are SGHRS and YFSETQ. The V end lost 2 bases, the J end lost 7 bases, and 16 bases lay between the germline ends. The CDR3 is 14 amino acids. CDR3 coding DNA: TGCGCCAGCAGCTTACAGGGATCTCCGAGGGAGCAGTACTTC. It encodes CASSLQGSPREQYF.

The rearrangement links TRBV28 to TRBJ1-1, with D possibly being TRBD1 (6 bases). The CDR3 runs 16 residues. CDR1 is MDHEN, CDR2 SYDVKM, per germline. Trimming cost V 2 bases and J 1 base, with 14 bases left between them. The CDR3 region is CASSLPRAGANTEAFF. CDR3 bases: TGTGCCAGCAGTTTACCTCGGGCAGGGGCGAACACTGAAGCTTTCTTT.

This clone was seen only a few times. The chain recombines TRBV30 with TRBJ1-5; a possible D gene is TRBD1 (6 bases). The CDR3 is made up of 12 amino acids. CDR1 and CDR2 from the germline V gene are GTSNPN and SVGIG (reference sequence). CDR3 region: CACRGSNQPQHF. As DNA, the CDR3 is TGTGCTTGCAGGGGCTCCAATCAGCCCCAGCATTTT.

This clone was picked up a small number of times. The rearrangement uses TRBV2 and TRBJ2-1, with a possible D match to TRBD2 (6 bases). Trimming stripped 4 bases from V and 2 bases from J, with 12 bases between. The CDR3 runs 15 residues. Germline V gene sequence: CDR1 SNHLY, CDR2 FYNNEI. The CDR3 is CASSVGGVAYNEQFF. CDR3 coding DNA: TGTGCCAGCAGTGTAGGAGGGGTGGCCTACAATGAGCAGTTCTTC.

This clone showed up just a few times. The V and J genes are TRBV6-1 and TRBJ2-1; 8 bases align to TRBD2. This CDR3 spans 14 amino acids. The trim removed 5 bases at V and 6 bases at J, leaving 6 bases unmatched. CDR1 and CDR2 (germline): MNHNS, SASEGT. The CDR3 DNA reads TGTGCCAGCAGTCCCGGGACTAGTCCCAATGAGCAGTTCTTC. This encodes CASSPGTSPNEQFF.

The chain links TRBV28 to TRBJ2-5, with 8 nucleotides matching TRBD1. The CDR3 contains 15 residues. V trimming: 4 bases; J trimming: 7 bases; junction bases outside the gene matches: 11. In germline, CDR1 is MDHEN, CDR2 SYDVKM. The CDR3 nucleotides are TGTGCCAGCAGTTCTAGGACAGGGCCTAAGTGGACCCAGTACTTC. Translated: CASSSRTGPKWTQYF.

The V call is TRBV28, the J call TRBJ2-5, with D maybe TRBD1 (5 bases). Looked up from germline, CDR1 is MDHEN and CDR2 is SYDVKM. The CDR3 sequence is 14 residues long. The V gene lost 1 base and the J gene lost 4 bases, with 10 bases spanning the gap. The CDR3 spells CASSLSQGGETQYF. The CDR3, as DNA: TGTGCCAGCAGTTTATCCCAGGGTGGAGAGACCCAGTACTTC.

This clone turned up a few times. This chain connects TRBV28 to TRBJ2-6; 7 bases agree with TRBD2. Trimming removed 1 base from V and 0 bases from J; junction bases left unmatched: 6. CDR3 length: 18 residues. Germline V gives CDR1 MDHEN, CDR2 SYDVKM. For the CDR3, the DNA is TGTGCCAGCAGTTTATTGTTTGGGGAGGGCTCTGGGGCCAACGTCCTGACTTTC. The encoded protein is CASSLLFGEGSGANVLTF.

The sample holds a few counts of this clone. The V and J genes are TRBV6-4 and TRBJ1-5; D is unresolved. Trimming shortened V by 4 bases and J by 3 bases, and 7 bases separated the two germline ends. The CDR3 sequence is 13 residues long. CDR1 is MRHNA and CDR2 is SNTAGT in the germline V gene. The CDR3 loop is CASSAEVNQPQHF. The CDR3 region has the DNA TGTGCCAGCAGTGCAGAGGTCAATCAGCCCCAGCATTTT.

This clone came up a few times. The V call is TRBV18, the J call TRBJ2-1; TRBD1 matches 7 bases. This CDR3 is 14 amino acids long. Germline loops: CDR1 KGHSH, CDR2 LQKENI. Trimming at V came to 4 bases and at J to 10 bases, leaving 10 bases not matched to a gene. The CDR3 DNA follows: TGTGCCAGCTCACACAAAAGGGACAGCACAGAGCAGTTCTTC. Translating it yields CASSHKRDSTEQFF. Based on the CDR3 plus reference TRBV18 and TRBJ2-1, the full variable domain is NAGVMQNPRHLVRRRGQEARLRCSPMKGHSHVYWYRQLPEEGLKFMVYLQKENIIDESGMPKERFSAEFPKEGPSILRIQQVVRGDSAAYFCASSHKRDSTEQFFGPGTRLTVL.

This clone has a handful of counts. The rearrangement joins TRBV11-2 to TRBJ2-3, with 10 bases matching TRBD2. The germline V gene encodes CDR1 SGHAT and CDR2 FQNNGV. Trimming took 3 bases from V and 2 from J; bases not matched to a gene: 2. The CDR3 has 15 residues. CDR3 bases: TGTGCCAGCAGCTTTACTAGCGGGGTCACAGATACGCAGTATTTT. Amino acids: CASSFTSGVTDTQYF. Filled out from reference TRBV11-2 and TRBJ2-3, the complete variable domain reads EAGVAQSPRYKIIEKRQSVAFWCNPISGHATLYWYQQILGQGPKLLIQFQNNGVVDDSQLPKDRFSAERLKGVDSTLKIQPAKLEDSAVYLCASSFTSGVTDTQYFGPGTRLTVL.

This clone has just a few counts. The gene calls are TRBV28 and TRBJ2-5; 7 positions match TRBD2. V gave up 4 bases and J gave up 2 bases; unmatched junction bases: 7. Germline V gives CDR1 MDHEN, CDR2 SYDVKM. This CDR3 contains 15 residues. CDR3 residues: CASSSPSGPQETQYF. CDR3 in DNA: TGTGCCAGCAGTTCCCCTAGCGGACCTCAAGAGACCCAGTACTTC. Filled out from reference TRBV28 and TRBJ2-5, the complete variable domain reads DVKVTQSSRYLVKRTGEKVFLECVQDMDHENMFWYRQDPGLGLRLIYFSYDVKMKEKGDIPEGYSVSREKKERFSLILESASTNQTSMYLCASSSPSGPQETQYFGPGTRLLVL.